The 27 T cell receptor beta chains presented below share a single source sample, sequenced in a study of breast tumors, draining lymph nodes, adjacent tissues. Breast cancer patients provided tissue from their axillary draining lymph nodes. Each CDR3 protein is one row after TCRdb ran MiXCR on the multiplex PCR reads. The sample has roughly 110,000 distinct CDR3 sequences, about 29% seen once. The sample taken for sequencing was axillary lymph node tissue. All receptors come from a female donor with breast cancer. Some clones in this sample may be carry-over from other donors' samples.

At least ten counts were recorded for this clonotype. The genes are TRBV30 and TRBJ2-7, with 9 positions matching TRBD2. The CDR3 covers 15 residues. The junction had 8 bases not matched to a gene; V was cut back by 4 bases and J by 1 base. Germline V gene sequence: CDR1 GTSNPN, CDR2 SVGIG (reference sequence). CDR3 coding DNA: TGTGCCTGGATTCCCATAGCGGGAGAGTCCTACGAGCAGTACTTC. This sequence encodes CAWIPIAGESYEQYF.

The genes are TRBV24-1 and TRBJ2-2; D gene ambiguous. The CDR3 loop spans 12 amino acids. Trimming removed 0 bases from V and 9 bases from J, with 4 bases in between. CDR1 KGHDR and CDR2 SFDVKD come from the germline V gene. CDR3 loop: CATSDLTRELFF. CDR3 sequence (DNA): TGTGCCACCAGTGATTTGACCAGGGAGCTGTTTTTT.

This clonotype has a count of ten or more. CDR3 DNA sequence: TGCGCCAGCAGCCAAGATAGGTGGGGGCGCAGCTATGGCTACACCTTC. Amino acids: CASSQDRWGRSYGYTF. This sequence joins TRBV4-3 and TRBJ1-2; perhaps TRBD1 as D (6 bases). Per the germline V gene, CDR1 is LGHNA and CDR2 is YSLEER. The CDR3 spans 16 residues. V was pared by 0 bases and J by 4 bases, with 15 bases between.

The rearrangement joins TRBV5-1 to TRBJ2-6, with a possible D match to TRBD1 (6 bases). Between the trimmed V and J ends, which lost 3 bases and 10 bases, there was a span of 14 bases. The CDR3 contains 14 residues. The germline V gene has CDR1 SGHRS and CDR2 YFSETQ. In DNA, the CDR3 is TGCGCCAGCAGCTGGGAGAACAGGGTGAACGTCCTGACTTTC. It translates to CASSWENRVNVLTF.

This rearrangement joins TRBV7-9 to TRBJ1-1; the D gene is possibly TRBD1 (5 bases). There are 14 residues in the CDR3. Germline values: CDR1 SEHNR, CDR2 FQNEAQ (reference sequence). V shed 0 bases and J shed 6 bases, with 11 bases lying between them. CDR3 loop: CASSLALGGSEAFF. CDR3 nucleotides: TGTGCCAGCAGCTTAGCGCTCGGGGGGTCTGAAGCTTTCTTT.

The rearrangement links TRBV27 to TRBJ2-1; weak D call: TRBD2 (6 bases). The germline V gene encodes CDR1 MNHEY and CDR2 SMNVEV (reference sequence). This CDR3 spans 16 amino acids. Between the trimmed V and J ends, which lost 3 bases and 5 bases, there was a span of 17 bases. The CDR3 spells CASSLAGWGSNNEQFF. CDR3 bases: TGTGCCAGCAGTTTGGCGGGATGGGGCTCTAACAATGAGCAGTTCTTC.

This clonotype was counted many times. This sequence joins TRBV27 and TRBJ2-7, with no clear D. V lost 8 bases, J lost 0 bases, and 14 bases lay in between. Germline-derived CDR1 and CDR2 are MNHEY and SMNVEV (reference sequence). The CDR3 spans 14 residues. The DNA for the CDR3 is TGTGCCAGCTCGCTGACTTCATACTCCTACGAGCAGTACTTC. It is translated as CASSLTSYSYEQYF.

The chain combines TRBV29-1 with TRBJ1-2; TRBD1 is a possible D gene (6 bases). V shed 1 base and J shed 9 bases, with 12 bases lying between them. The CDR3 is 12 amino acids. The V gene's germline CDR1 is SQVTM and CDR2 ANQGSEA. The CDR3 DNA is TGCAGCGTTGAAGGGGGGCAGGGGAGCTACACCTTC. Its protein product is CSVEGGQGSYTF.

In its sample, this clonotype was seen a few times. The chain couples TRBV28 to TRBJ1-3, with 7 bases aligning to TRBD1. CDR1 and CDR2 from the germline V gene are MDHEN and SYDVKM. Trimming cost V 5 bases and J 0 bases; bases outside gene matches: 16. The CDR3 covers 19 residues. CDR3 coding DNA: TGTGCCAGCAGTGAGGGGACAGTCTCTTCCCATCCCTCTGGAAACACCATATATTTT. Its translation is CASSEGTVSSHPSGNTIYF.

The V gene is TRBV5-1, the J gene TRBJ1-1, with D possibly TRBD1 on 5 matching bases. V shed 0 bases and J shed 4 bases, with 7 bases lying between them. CDR1 is SGHRS and CDR2 is YFSETQ in the germline V gene. The CDR3 covers 13 residues. The CDR3 sequence is CASSLVGATEAFF. DNA for the CDR3: TGCGCCAGCAGCTTGGTTGGGGCCACTGAAGCTTTCTTT.

This chain links TRBV7-2 with TRBJ1-5, with TRBD1 matching over 8 bases. The CDR3 is 15 residues long. The V gene end was trimmed by 4 bases and the J gene end by 2 bases; junction bases not matched to a gene: 4. CDR1 and CDR2 from the germline V gene are SGHTA and FQGNSA. Written as DNA, the CDR3 is TGTGCCAGCAGCTCGACAGGGGTCGGCAATCAGCCCCAGCATTTT. Residues: CASSSTGVGNQPQHF. The variable domain in full, completed from reference TRBV7-2 and TRBJ1-5, reads GAGVSQSPSNKVTEKGKDVELRCDPISGHTALYWYRQSLGQGLEFLIYFQGNSAPDKSGLPSDRFSAERTGGSVSTLTIQRTQQEDSAVYLCASSSTGVGNQPQHFGDGTRLSIL.

A note on this clonotype: The junction departs from germline at one end; a sequencing error may be responsible. CDR3 loop: CGVVGGDEKLSF. CDR3 nucleotides: TGCGGCGTTGTAGGGGGCGATGAAAAACTGTCTTTT. This sequence joins TRBV29-1 and TRBJ1-4; 7 nucleotides agree with TRBD1. The CDR3 sequence is 12 residues long. CDR1 SQVTM and CDR2 ANQGSEA come from the germline V gene.

For this clonotype: An end of the junction differs from the germline gene, which may be a read error. The chain uses TRBV5-5 and TRBJ1-5; no reliable D call. This CDR3 region has 15 residues. Germline CDR1 reads SGHKS; CDR2 reads YYEKEE (reference sequence). In DNA form, the CDR3 reads TGTGCCGGCAGCTTTACATCGGTCCGTAATCAGCCCCAGCATTTT. This codes for CAGSFTSVRNQPQHF.

Points on this clonotype: Possible read error: a much larger clone is one base away. This chain joins TRBV6-6 and TRBJ2-3; a possible D gene is TRBD1 (5 bases). Germline CDR1 and CDR2: MNHNY and SVGAGI (reference sequence). The CDR3 has 14 residues. Trimming pared 7 bases from V and 7 bases from J, leaving 18 bases between. The chain's CDR3 is CASKVGRLPNTQYF. The DNA for the CDR3 is TGTGCCAGCAAGGTGGGGCGGTTGCCTAATACGCAGTATTTT.

This clonotype has a count of ten or more. The V and J genes are TRBV7-3 and TRBJ1-1; D uncertain. Germline CDR1 reads SGHTA; CDR2 reads FQGTGA. The CDR3 is made up of 12 amino acids. Trimming pared 8 bases from V and 2 bases from J, leaving 9 bases between. This CDR3 is CASEGYNTEAFF. Written as DNA, the CDR3 is TGTGCCAGCGAAGGGTACAACACTGAAGCTTTCTTT.

V usage is TRBV10-2 and J usage is TRBJ1-2; D is perhaps TRBD1 (6 bases). Germline V gives CDR1 WSHSY, CDR2 SAAADI. V lost 6 bases and J 2 bases, leaving 10 bases between the germline ends. There are 13 residues in the CDR3. This chain's CDR3 is CASRDSANYGYTF. The CDR3 DNA sequence: TGCGCCAGCAGGGACAGTGCAAACTATGGCTACACCTTC.

This clonotype has at least ten counts. This sequence joins TRBV2 and TRBJ2-2, with 7 nucleotides matching TRBD1. Unmatched junction bases numbered 5, after V lost 6 bases and J lost 7 bases. This CDR3 comprises 13 residues. Per germline, CDR1 SNHLY and CDR2 FYNNEI. The CDR3 DNA is TGTGCCAGCAGAGAGGGGGCCGGCGGGGAGCTGTTTTTT. This codes for CASREGAGGELFF.

The chain carries TRBV6-2 or TRBV6-3 and TRBJ2-5, with 13 bases that match TRBD2. This CDR3 region has 17 residues. V lost 5 bases and J lost 4; bases outside the gene matches: 10. Germline-derived CDR1 and CDR2 are MNHEY and SVGEGT. In nucleotides, the CDR3 is TGTGCCAGCAGTACCCGGACTAGCGGGGGCTTCAGAGAGACCCAGTACTTC. Translating it yields CASSTRTSGGFRETQYF.

At least ten counts were recorded for this clonotype. The rearrangement joins TRBV20-1 to TRBJ2-7; weak D call: TRBD1 (6 bases). Trimming pared 3 bases from V and 9 bases from J, leaving 27 bases between. The CDR3 length is 16 residues. CDR1 is DFQATT, CDR2 SNEGSKA, per germline (reference sequence). CDR3 nucleotide sequence: TGCAGTGCTAGCCCAATACAGGGCCCGGTCGATGGTGTGCAGTACTTC. Its protein is CSASPIQGPVDGVQYF.

The V call is TRBV28, the J call TRBJ2-7; 8 bases match TRBD2. In germline, CDR1 is MDHEN, CDR2 SYDVKM. V lost 11 bases, J lost 4 bases, and 7 bases stayed unmatched. CDR3 length: 12 amino acids. CDR3 sequence: CAGGRSSYEQYF. CDR3 bases: TGTGCCGGCGGGAGGAGCTCTTACGAGCAGTACTTC.

This clonotype appeared many times. The CDR3 DNA is TGTGCCTGGAGGCAGGGGGGATACGAGCAGTACTTC. Translating it yields CAWRQGGYEQYF. V and J are TRBV30 and TRBJ2-7, with D possibly being TRBD1 (7 bases). Between the trimmed V and J ends, which lost 3 bases and 4 bases, there was a span of 10 bases. Per germline, CDR1 GTSNPN and CDR2 SVGIG (reference sequence). The CDR3 has 12 residues. The full variable domain, in which reference TRBV30 and TRBJ2-7 provide the parts outside the CDR3, is SQTIHQWPATLVQPVGSPLSLECTVEGTSNPNLYWYRQAAGRGLQLLFYSVGIGQISSEVPQNLSASRPQDRQFILSSKKLLLSDSGFYLCAWRQGGYEQYFGPGTRLTVT.

In this sample, this clonotype turned up many times. A much larger clone differs by one base, so this may be a read error. The V and J genes are TRBV20-1 and TRBJ2-1, with no clear D. Per germline, CDR1 DFQATT and CDR2 SNEGSKA (reference sequence). The CDR3 spans 13 residues. CDR3 sequence reads: CSASVSSYNAQFF. The CDR3 region has the DNA TGCAGTGCTAGCGTTAGCTCCTACAATGCGCAGTTCTTC.

This clonotype was observed at least ten times. This chain connects TRBV6-6 to TRBJ1-1; a possible D gene is TRBD1 (5 bases). Trimming took off 5 bases at V and 0 bases at J, with 13 bases between the two ends. This CDR3 region has 15 residues. CDR1 and CDR2 (germline): MNHNY, SVGAGI (reference sequence). As DNA, the CDR3 is TGTGCCAGCAGTCGTCGCGTGGGACTGAACACTGAAGCTTTCTTT. This encodes CASSRRVGLNTEAFF.

Many counts were recorded for this clonotype. The chain combines TRBV20-1 with TRBJ1-2; 11 bases are shared with TRBD1. Germline V CDR1 and CDR2: DFQATT, SNEGSKA (reference sequence). The junction had 0 bases not matched to a gene; V was cut back by 1 base and J by 2 bases. This CDR3 region has 14 residues. In DNA, the CDR3 is TGCAGTGCTAGAGGGACAGGGGGCAACTATGGCTACACCTTC. Translating it yields CSARGTGGNYGYTF.

A note on this clonotype: At one of its ends the junction is not consistent with the germline gene, which may arise from a read error. The V call is TRBV2, the J call TRBJ2-7; D ambiguous. This CDR3 has 14 residues. Germline CDR1 and CDR2: SNHLY and FYNNEI. CDR3 nucleotide sequence: TGTGCCAGCAGTGAAACAGCCAACTCCTACGAGCAGTACTTT. Encoded protein: CASSETANSYEQYF.

This clonotype appeared many times. V usage is TRBV4-2 and J usage is TRBJ1-5; no clear D gene. This CDR3 comprises 15 residues. Germline assignment: CDR1 LGHNA and CDR2 YNFKEQ. V shed 6 bases and J shed 2 bases, with 14 bases lying between them. The CDR3 region is CASRRTGEGNQPQHF. The CDR3 DNA sequence: TGTGCCAGCAGGAGAACCGGGGAGGGCAATCAGCCCCAGCATTTT.

This clonotype was detected many times. The rearrangement joins TRBV5-8 to TRBJ2-1; possible D gene TRBD2, 6 bases. Trimming took 0 bases from V and 2 from J, leaving 9 bases between them. The CDR3 extends over 15 amino acids. Germline V gene sequence: CDR1 SGHTS, CDR2 YDEGEE. The CDR3 loop reads CASSLEDYPYNEQFF. In nucleotides, the CDR3 is TGTGCCAGCAGCTTGGAGGACTACCCCTACAATGAGCAGTTCTTC.